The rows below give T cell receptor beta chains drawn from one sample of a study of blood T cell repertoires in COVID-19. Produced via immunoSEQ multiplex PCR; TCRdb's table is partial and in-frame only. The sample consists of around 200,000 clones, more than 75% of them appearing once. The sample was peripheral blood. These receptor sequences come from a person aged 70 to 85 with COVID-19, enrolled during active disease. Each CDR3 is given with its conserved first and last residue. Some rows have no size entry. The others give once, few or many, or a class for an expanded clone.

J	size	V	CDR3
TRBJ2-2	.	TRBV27	CASRQGAVTGELFF
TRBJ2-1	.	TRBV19	CASSMAGPATGYNEQFF
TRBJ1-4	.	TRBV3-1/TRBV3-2	CASSAADNEKLFF
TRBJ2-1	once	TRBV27	CASSLPGQGGSSYNEQFF
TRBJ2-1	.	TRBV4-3	CASSQVDSPGEQFF
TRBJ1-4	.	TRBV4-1	CASSQPYGDTATNEKLFF
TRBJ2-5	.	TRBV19	CASSSGQLYQETQYF
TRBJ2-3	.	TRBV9	CASSATAGRGADTQYF
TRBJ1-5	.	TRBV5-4	CASSAGGTNSNQPQHF
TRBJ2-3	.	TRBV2	CASRRRQGSDTQYF
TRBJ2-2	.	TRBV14	CASSQASGTGGELFF
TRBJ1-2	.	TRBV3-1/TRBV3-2	CASSLWTGREGGYTF
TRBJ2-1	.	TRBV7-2	CASSKLAGVNNEQFF
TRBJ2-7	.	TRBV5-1	CASSLVGLAAYEQYF
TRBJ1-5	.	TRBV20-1	CSASSGFGQGAFNQPQHF
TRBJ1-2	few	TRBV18	CASSEGASYGYTF
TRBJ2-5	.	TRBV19	CASSIPGVGNQETQYF
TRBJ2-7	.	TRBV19	CASSIESRTLYF
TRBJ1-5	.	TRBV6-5	CASRETGRNQPQHF
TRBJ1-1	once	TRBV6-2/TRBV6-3	CASSQSDGIGTEAFF
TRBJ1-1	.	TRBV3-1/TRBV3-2	CASSQGPGQTWEAFF
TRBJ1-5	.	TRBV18	CASSLGRAGQPQHF
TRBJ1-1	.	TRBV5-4	CASSFGGLGTEAFF
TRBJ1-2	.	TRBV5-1	CASSSSGFRYGYTF
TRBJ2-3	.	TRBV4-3	CASSPGLAGGTGPVF
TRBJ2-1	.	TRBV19	CASSPRRTNYNEQFF
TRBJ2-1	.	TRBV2	CASNSQGATNEQFF
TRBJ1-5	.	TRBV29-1	CSVGGQASNQPQHF
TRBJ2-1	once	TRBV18	CAGSGQGAYNEQFF
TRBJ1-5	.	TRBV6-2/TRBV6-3	CASSYPGAGDQPQHF
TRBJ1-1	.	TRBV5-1	CASSLVGTGNTEAFF
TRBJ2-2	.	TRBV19	CASSDRGTGVGGGELFF
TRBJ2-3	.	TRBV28	CASSLLSGRAGDTQYF